A single sample gave rise to the 29 T cell receptor beta chains below, sequenced in a study of T cell repertoires in cytomegalovirus infection (dated by TCRdb to about 2019). The sample was run on an Illumina HiSeq 1500. TCRdb passed the public sequencing reads through fastp at Q25 and MiXCR, retaining productive beta sequences. Here each entry gathers all rows of one CDR3 protein and keeps the most common genes and DNA. This sample gives almost 550,000 distinct CDR3 sequences in total; about 17% of them show up just once. The leading ten clones occupy roughly 25% of the sample. Sequenced input: CD8+ T cells from PBMCs. The receptor source for this set is a human donor in good health (CMV status not recorded). Some clones in this sample may be carry-over from other donors' samples.

This clonotype was detected ten times or more. In DNA form, the CDR3 reads TGCGCCAGCAGCCAAGAAACGGGAAGCAATCAGCCCCAGCATTTT. It specifies CASSQETGSNQPQHF. The V call is TRBV4-1, the J call TRBJ1-5; no firm D call. CDR3 length: 15 residues. Germline-derived CDR1 and CDR2 are MGHRA and YSYEKL. Trimming removed 0 bases at V and 1 base at J, with 7 bases between.

This clonotype was picked up many times. The chain combines TRBV25-1 with TRBJ2-3, with 8 bases fitting TRBD1. The V gene end was trimmed by 7 bases and the J gene end by 2 bases; junction bases not matched to a gene: 5. The CDR3 has 14 amino acids. The V gene's germline CDR1 is MGHDK and CDR2 SYGVNS. CDR3 region: CASTPDRATDTQYF. CDR3 nucleotide sequence: TGTGCCAGCACCCCGGACAGGGCCACAGATACGCAGTATTTT.

This clonotype was detected ten times or more. J is TRBJ1-1 and V is TRBV7-9; D perhaps matches TRBD1 (6 bases). The CDR3 has 15 amino acids. V lost 1 base and J 4 bases, leaving 13 bases between the germline ends. Germline V gene lookup returns CDR1 SEHNR and CDR2 FQNEAQ (reference sequence). DNA for the CDR3: TGTGCCAGCAGCTTAGGACAAGGGGGTGGCACTGAAGCTTTCTTT. It specifies CASSLGQGGGTEAFF.

A few counts support this clonotype. The chain has TRBV27 and TRBJ1-5, with TRBD1 identical over 10 bases. This CDR3 has 16 amino acids. The trim removed 6 bases at V and 3 bases at J, leaving 8 bases unmatched. The germline CDR1 and CDR2 sequences are MNHEY and SMNVEV (reference sequence). Written as DNA, the CDR3 is TGTGCCAGCAGGCCGACAGGGGGCGCGAACAATCAGCCCCAGCATTTT. The encoded protein is CASRPTGGANNQPQHF.

This clonotype showed up many times. J is TRBJ1-2 and V is TRBV6-1, with 9 bases fitting TRBD1. Germline CDR1 reads MNHNS; CDR2 reads SASEGT. The V gene end was trimmed by 5 bases and the J gene end by 6 bases; junction bases not matched to a gene: 7. The CDR3 spans 14 residues. The CDR3: CASSPWTGVDGYTF. The CDR3, as DNA: TGTGCCAGCAGTCCTTGGACAGGGGTAGATGGCTACACCTTC.

This clonotype has a count of ten or more. This chain links TRBV11-2 with TRBJ1-1; TRBD1 is a possible D gene (6 bases). Germline V gene data show CDR1 as SGHAT and CDR2 as FQNNGV. This CDR3 is built from 15 residues. V was clipped by 5 bases and J by 3 bases, with 16 bases between them. Written as DNA, the CDR3 is TGTGCCAGCAGCCCCGAGGGGGGCGGGTACACTGAAGCTTTCTTT. This encodes CASSPEGGGYTEAFF.

This clonotype came up a few times. The chain uses TRBV5-1 and TRBJ2-1; possible D gene TRBD2, 5 bases. The germline V gene encodes CDR1 SGHRS and CDR2 YFSETQ. Trimming removed 4 bases from V and 7 bases from J, with 18 bases in between. The CDR3 consists of 15 residues. The CDR3 spells CASSRPGERENEQFF. CDR3 nucleotide sequence: TGCGCCAGCAGCCGGCCGGGTGAGAGGGAGAATGAGCAGTTCTTC.

This clonotype was seen a few times. This rearrangement joins TRBV6-1 to TRBJ2-7; 9 positions match TRBD1. V shed 4 bases, J shed 6 bases, and the junction held 10 bases outside the gene matches. The CDR3 totals 15 residues. Germline values: CDR1 MNHNS, CDR2 SASEGT. This CDR3 is CASSGLGQGNVEQYF. CDR3 bases: TGTGCCAGCAGTGGCCTCGGACAGGGGAACGTCGAGCAGTACTTC.

This clonotype was picked up a small number of times. This chain joins TRBV19 and TRBJ2-7, with D hard to call. This CDR3 comprises 14 residues. V was trimmed by 3 bases and J by 0 bases, leaving 9 bases between them. CDR1 LNHDA and CDR2 SQIVND come from the germline V gene (reference sequence). CDR3 protein: CASSIGASSYEQYF. In DNA, the CDR3 is TGTGCCAGTAGTATTGGAGCGAGCTCCTACGAGCAGTACTTC.

A few counts support this clonotype. The rearrangement joins TRBV7-6 to TRBJ1-5; D possibly corresponds to TRBD1 (6 bases). Looked up from germline, CDR1 is SGHVS and CDR2 is FNYEAQ. This CDR3 contains 16 residues. V was cut by 0 bases and J by 2 bases, with 11 bases left in between. The CDR3 region has the DNA TGTGCCAGCAGCTTAGCGCCAGGGGCCGGCAATCAGCCCCAGCATTTT. Protein sequence: CASSLAPGAGNQPQHF.

This clonotype was found a few times. This CDR3 reads CASSIYRAGGNQPQHF. Written as DNA, the CDR3 is TGTGCCAGTAGTATTTACAGGGCGGGGGGCAATCAGCCCCAGCATTTT. The rearrangement uses TRBV19 and TRBJ1-5, with a weak D call TRBD1 (6 bases). Trimming left V 3 bases short and J 2 bases short, with 14 bases between. Germline assignment: CDR1 LNHDA and CDR2 SQIVND (reference sequence). CDR3 size: 16 residues.

This clonotype came up many times. This chain joins TRBV28 and TRBJ2-5; TRBD1 agrees at 7 bases. With V trimmed by 6 bases and J by 2 bases, 12 bases remained unmatched. CDR1 is MDHEN and CDR2 is SYDVKM in the germline V gene. This CDR3 contains 16 residues. The CDR3 loop is CASSPVGTEEQETQYF. The CDR3 nucleotides read TGTGCCAGCAGCCCCGTAGGGACAGAGGAGCAAGAGACCCAGTACTTC. The full variable domain, its missing parts supplied by reference TRBV28 and TRBJ2-5, is DVKVTQSSRYLVKRTGEKVFLECVQDMDHENMFWYRQDPGLGLRLIYFSYDVKMKEKGDIPEGYSVSREKKERFSLILESASTNQTSMYLCASSPVGTEEQETQYFGPGTRLLVL.

The chain carries TRBV19 and TRBJ2-7; 9 nucleotides align to TRBD2. The CDR3 spans 16 residues. The germline gives CDR1 LNHDA, CDR2 SQIVND (reference sequence). V was clipped by 5 bases and J by 3 bases; unmatched bases: 11. The DNA of the CDR3 is TGTGCCAGTAGTGGCCTCAGAGCGGGGGGACTCTACGAGCAGTACTTC. Protein sequence: CASSGLRAGGLYEQYF.

The genes are TRBV27 and TRBJ2-3; D remains ambiguous. CDR1 MNHEY and CDR2 SMNVEV come from the germline V gene (reference sequence). V lost 6 bases to trimming and J lost 3 bases, with 13 bases between them. CDR3 length: 14 residues. As DNA, the CDR3 is TGTGCCAGCAGGCAGGTCTTGGCTACAGATACGCAGTATTTT. It translates to CASRQVLATDTQYF.

In its sample, this clonotype was seen many times. The J gene is TRBJ2-1, the V gene TRBV5-6, with D perhaps TRBD2 (6 bases). Trimming cost V 2 bases and J 0 bases, with 15 bases left between them. In germline, CDR1 is SGHDT, CDR2 YYEEEE. The CDR3 covers 17 residues. The CDR3 reads CASSFQEGPYSYNEQFF. The DNA for the CDR3 is TGTGCCAGCAGCTTCCAGGAGGGCCCTTACTCCTACAATGAGCAGTTCTTC.

The chain has TRBV6-4 and TRBJ1-2; tentative D call: TRBD1 (5 bases). This CDR3 spans 16 amino acids. Trimming stripped 3 bases from V and 3 bases from J, with 17 bases between. Germline V gene data show CDR1 as MRHNA and CDR2 as SNTAGT. CDR3 protein: CASSEFFRGPYYGYTF. The CDR3 DNA sequence: TGTGCCAGCAGTGAATTTTTTCGGGGACCGTACTATGGCTACACCTTC.

Worth noting for this clonotype: A much larger clone sits a single nucleotide away, making a read error possible. The rearrangement uses TRBV14 and TRBJ1-4, with D tentatively TRBD1 (6 bases). CDR1 SGHDN and CDR2 FVKESK come from the germline V gene. The CDR3 extends over 16 amino acids. The CDR3 DNA sequence: TGTGCCAGCAGCCAAGAAAGCCGGGGGCACAATGAAATACTGTTTTTT. Amino acid sequence: CASSQESRGHNEILFF.

The rearrangement uses TRBV6-5 and TRBJ1-1, with D maybe TRBD1 (6 bases). V gave up 2 bases and J gave up 1 base, with 14 bases separating them. The germline CDR1 and CDR2 sequences are MNHEY and SVGAGI. The CDR3 is made up of 16 amino acids. The CDR3 nucleotides read TGTGCCAGCAGTTACGATCGGAACAGGGCGAACACTGAAGCTTTCTTT. Translated, it gives CASSYDRNRANTEAFF.

This clonotype has ten or more counts. The V call is TRBV7-8, the J call TRBJ2-1; D is undetermined. The germline gives CDR1 SGHVS, CDR2 FQNEAQ. The CDR3 is made up of 14 amino acids. The V and J ends lost 1 base and 8 bases respectively, with 12 bases between them. The CDR3 reads CASSLELGNDEQFF. The CDR3 DNA sequence: TGTGCCAGCAGCTTAGAATTGGGGAACGATGAGCAGTTCTTC.

This rearrangement joins TRBV4-1 to TRBJ1-3; D uncertain. Germline V gene lookup returns CDR1 MGHRA and CDR2 YSYEKL. The CDR3 has 16 amino acids. V lost 3 bases to trimming and J lost 1 base, with 13 bases between them. The CDR3 here is CASSQTARLSGNTIYF. In DNA form, the CDR3 reads TGCGCCAGCAGCCAGACCGCGAGGTTGTCTGGAAACACCATATATTTT.

This clonotype was counted between two and nine times. V is TRBV18 and J is TRBJ1-5, with TRBD1 as a possible D gene (6 bases). The V gene lost 0 bases and the J gene lost 3 bases, with 12 bases spanning the gap. This CDR3 has 16 amino acids. CDR1 and CDR2 from the germline V gene are KGHSH and LQKENI. Here the CDR3 DNA reads TGTGCCAGCTCACCACCGTTCGGGGACACCAATCAGCCCCAGCATTTT. It translates to CASSPPFGDTNQPQHF.

This clonotype was recorded at least ten times. The rearrangement links TRBV7-6 to TRBJ2-1; 11 nucleotides match TRBD2. The CDR3 contains 16 residues. With V trimmed by 1 base and J by 7 bases, 6 bases remained unmatched. Germline V gives CDR1 SGHVS, CDR2 FNYEAQ. DNA of the CDR3: TGTGCCAGCAGCTTAGAGGCTAGCGGGGGGCGGAATGAGCAGTTCTTC. The encoded protein is CASSLEASGGRNEQFF.

This clonotype was found a few times. The CDR3 DNA is TGTGCCAGCAGTTACTCGACCAGGGGGGATGGCTACACCTTC. This encodes CASSYSTRGDGYTF. The V gene is TRBV6-6, the J gene TRBJ1-2; 7 nucleotides match TRBD1. CDR3 length: 14 amino acids. CDR1 and CDR2 from the germline V gene are MNHNY and SVGAGI (reference sequence). V lost 0 bases, J lost 6 bases, and 4 bases stayed unmatched.

This sequence joins TRBV29-1 and TRBJ2-1; TRBD2 aligns across 11 bases. The CDR3 consists of 14 residues. Looked up from germline, CDR1 is SQVTM and CDR2 is ANQGSEA. V trimming: 4 bases; J trimming: 6 bases; junction bases outside the gene matches: 5. DNA of the CDR3: TGCAGCGTTGTTGGGACTAGCGGTACCAATGAGCAGTTCTTC. The encoded protein is CSVVGTSGTNEQFF.

This clonotype turned up a few times. The J gene is TRBJ2-7, the V gene TRBV29-1; D is ambiguous. The CDR3 is 14 residues long. Trimming took off 1 base at V and 4 bases at J, with 14 bases between the two ends. Germline CDR1 reads SQVTM; CDR2 reads ANQGSEA. CDR3 protein: CSVEVHFPKYEQYF. The CDR3 nucleotides are TGCAGCGTTGAAGTTCACTTTCCGAAGTACGAGCAGTACTTC.

This clonotype was seen more than once but under ten times. This sequence joins TRBV29-1 and TRBJ2-1, with D possibly being TRBD1 (6 bases). Germline V gives CDR1 SQVTM, CDR2 ANQGSEA. Trimming removed 5 bases from V and 9 bases from J, with 14 bases in between. The CDR3 totals 12 residues. The DNA for the CDR3 is TGCAGCGTTTACGGCAGGGGCCTTGAGCAGTTCTTC. It translates to CSVYGRGLEQFF.

Ten or more counts support this clonotype. This chain connects TRBV2 to TRBJ2-2; D possibly uses TRBD1 or TRBD2 (5 bases each). Between the trimmed V and J ends, which lost 4 bases and 4 bases, there was a span of 13 bases. The CDR3 loop spans 15 amino acids. In germline, CDR1 is SNHLY, CDR2 FYNNEI. The CDR3 spells CASSAVGDPTGELFF. The CDR3 region has the DNA TGTGCCAGCAGTGCGGTGGGGGATCCCACCGGGGAGCTGTTTTTT. The whole variable domain, filled in from reference TRBV2 and TRBJ2-2, reads EPEVTQTPSHQVTQMGQEVILRCVPISNHLYFYWYRQILGQKVEFLVSFYNNEISEKSEIFDDQFSVERPDGSNFTLKIRSTKLEDSAMYFCASSAVGDPTGELFFGEGSRLTVL.

This clonotype was seen only a few times. This chain uses TRBV6-4 with TRBJ1-1; TRBD1 matches at 11 bases. This CDR3 contains 15 residues. Germline V lookup: CDR1 MRHNA, CDR2 SNTAGT. Trimming cost V 3 bases and J 4 bases; bases outside gene matches: 4. CDR3 nucleotides: TGTGCCAGCAGTGAAACGGGACAGGGGGGCACTGAAGCTTTCTTT. Encoded protein: CASSETGQGGTEAFF.

This clonotype turned up a few times. For the CDR3, the DNA is TGTGCCAGCAGTATCGGACAGTATCAGCCCCAGCATTTT. Protein product: CASSIGQYQPQHF. This chain links TRBV27 with TRBJ1-5; possible D gene TRBD1, 6 bases. This CDR3 has 13 amino acids. Deletions cut 5 bases from V and 5 bases from J, with 10 bases between. Germline CDR1 and CDR2: MNHEY and SMNVEV (reference sequence).